This TCR beta chain was sequenced for a study of blood T cells in healthy people across ages. Study-level points and caveats: Underestimates were what the diversity estimates from one million T cells were considered to be.

This clonotype was detected only once. Its specificity is not known. For the second PCR, which ran for 7 to 11 cycles, a sample-barcoded 5' primer and a J-beta primer mix were used. TCRdb recomputed calls from the 5' RACE reads with MiXCR, one row per CDR3 protein. The top ten hold about 3.8% of the sample, which has about 1.5 million distinct CDR3 sequences, about 45% seen once. The receptor comes from a woman between 18 and 30 years old in good health. Sequencing was done on a sample of blood.

The CDR3 region has the DNA TGTGCCAGTAGCCCCGAGGCGGGGTTTGAAGAAAAACTGTTTTTT. Translating gives CASSPEAGFEEKLFF. The gene calls are TRBV19 and TRBJ1-4, with D hard to call. Deletions cut 6 bases from V and 8 bases from J, with 19 bases between. CDR1 is LNHDA, CDR2 SQIVND, per germline (reference sequence). The CDR3 is 15 residues long. Variable domain in full (rest from reference TRBV19 and TRBJ1-4): DGGITQSPKYLFRKEGQNVTLSCEQNLNHDAMYWYRQDPGQGLRLIYYSQIVNDFQKGDIAEGYSVSREKKESFPLTVTSAQKNPTAFYLCASSPEAGFEEKLFFGSGTQLSVL.